The entry that follows covers one T cell receptor beta chain sequence. The target antigen is unknown. It may be a read error: a sequence one base away is much more abundant. These data come from a study of molecular identifiers for immune sequencing clone quantification. Study results and limitations: Jurkat TCR RNA spiked in from one cell could reportedly be detected among about a million naive cells. For highly expanded clones, sizes could be underestimated when identical TCR molecules share a barcode.

Using 10%, 30% or 50% RNA, naive CD8 libraries were derived from about 20,000 to 1,000,000 sorted cells. The CD8+CD4-CCR7+CD45RA+ phenotype defined the sorted naive CD8 T cells. TCRdb ran MiXCR on the PCR reads and lists one entry per CDR3 protein. The table shows some 650,000 distinct CDR3 sequences, with approximately 20% occurring only once. The germline V and J ends were trimmed by 7 bases and 5 bases, with 25 bases remaining between them. Germline CDR1 is SGHNT and CDR2 is YYREEE (reference sequence). The CDR3 sequence is 16 residues long. This receptor was taken from a human donor in good health. Some libraries in this study had Jurkat cell RNA spiked in. The sample consisted of naive CD8+ T cells from blood, with Jurkat cell RNA spiked in. Subset here: FACS-sorted CD8+CD4-CCR7+CD45RA+ naive T cells. V gene TRBV5-4 combines with J gene TRBJ2-7, with D tentatively TRBD1 or TRBD2 (6 bases each). The CDR3 sequence is CASGTPDSSSAHEQYF. The CDR3 coding sequence is TGTGCCAGCGGCACCCCGGACAGCTCTAGCGCCCACGAGCAGTACTTC.